This is a list of T cell receptor beta chains from one sample in a study of CD8+ T cells in alopecia areata. TCRdb's table, derived via immunoSEQ multiplex PCR, lists solely in-frame clones and lacks some. The profile shows about 220,000 clones, 50% to 60% of them singletons. Material: CD4+ T cells sorted from blood, obtained at week 4, from a patient treated with tofacitinib. Source of these receptors: a human donor with alopecia areata. CDR3s include the opening cysteine and the closing phenylalanine or tryptophan. A D gene is named only where the DNA matches it firmly. Some rows mark clone size as missing; the rest say once, few, many or name a class of expanded clone.

cdr3_length clone_size j_call v_call d_call cdr3_nt cdr3_aa
13 once TRBJ1-1 TRBV30 NA TGTGCCTGGAGTGCAGCGTCCCGCCGTGAAGCTTTCTTT CAWSAASRREAFF
13 NA TRBJ1-2 TRBV29-1 NA TGCAGCGTTTCGGTTCCTGCTAACTATGGCTACACCTTC CSVSVPANYGYTF
13 many TRBJ2-1 TRBV29-1 NA TGCAGCGTTGTCGGTGAGACGAGCAATGAGCAGTTCTTC CSVVGETSNEQFF
11 few TRBJ1-1 TRBV30 NA TGTGCCTGGAGTGTCGGCACTGAAGCTTTCTTT CAWSVGTEAFF
12 few TRBJ1-4 TRBV30 NA TGTGCCTGGAGTGATGGGAGGGAAAAACTGTTTTTT CAWSDGREKLFF
16 NA TRBJ1-4 TRBV30 TRBD1 TGTGCCTGGAGTAGACGTTACAGGGGGCGAGATGAAAAACTGTTTTTT CAWSRRYRGRDEKLFF
13 few TRBJ1-2 TRBV30 NA TGTGCCTGGAGCCTCGGAGGGCAGGGAGGCTACACCTTC CAWSLGGQGGYTF
13 few TRBJ2-7 TRBV2 NA TGTGCCAGCAGTGTGCAGGGGACCTACGAGCAGTACTTC CASSVQGTYEQYF
14 NA TRBJ2-6 TRBV5-1 NA TGCGCCAGCAGCCAGACAGCTGGGGCCAACGTCCTGACTTTC CASSQTAGANVLTF
15 NA TRBJ2-7 TRBV5-1 NA TGCGCCAGCAGCTTGGCAGGCCGACCGTTCTACGAGCAGTACTTC CASSLAGRPFYEQYF
16 NA TRBJ2-5 TRBV18 NA TGTGCCAGCTCACCACGATCGGGAGCCACTAAAGAGACCCAGTACTTC CASSPRSGATKETQYF
13 NA TRBJ2-5 TRBV29-1 NA TGCAGCGTTGAGGGCAGGGGCGGAGAGACCCAGTACTTC CSVEGRGGETQYF
19 few TRBJ1-4 TRBV21-1 NA TGTGCCAGCAGCAAAGACTTGAATTCTCCCTTGGACACTCGGGAAAAACTGTTTTTT CASSKDLNSPLDTREKLFF
14 few TRBJ2-7 TRBV30 NA TGTGCCTGGAGTGTCTGGGGGGCTGGAAACGAGCAGTACTTC CAWSVWGAGNEQYF
17 NA TRBJ2-1 TRBV7-2 TRBD2 TGTGCCAGCAGCTTAGTGAGTAGCGGGCTCATAACGAATGAGCAGTTCTTC CASSLVSSGLITNEQFF
17 NA TRBJ1-5 TRBV2 TRBD1 TGTGCCAGCAGCCGGAGAGGACAGGGGGATAGCAATCAGCCCCAGCATTTT CASSRRGQGDSNQPQHF
15 once TRBJ1-2 TRBV5-1 NA TGCGCCAGCAGCTTGGTATCCAATCTCAACTATGGCTACACCTTC CASSLVSNLNYGYTF
16 NA TRBJ1-2 TRBV7-2 NA TGTGCCAGCAGCTTAGCCGAGGCCGTTGCTAACTATGGCTACACCTTC CASSLAEAVANYGYTF
16 NA TRBJ1-2 TRBV13 NA TGTGCCAGCAGCTTAGGACCAGGGGCCCTCATGAATGGCTACACCTTC CASSLGPGALMNGYTF
11 NA TRBJ1-1 TRBV29-1 NA TGCAGCGTTAGGGCTAGTCTGCAAGCTTTCTTT CSVRASLQAFF
15 NA TRBJ2-7 TRBV2 NA TGTGCCAGCAGTGCCCCGGGACGGAGCTCCTACGAGCAGTACTTC CASSAPGRSSYEQYF
15 few TRBJ2-6 TRBV10-3 NA TGTGCCATCAGTGTCGGGGCTGCGGGGGCCAACGTCCTGACTTTC CAISVGAAGANVLTF
13 NA TRBJ1-2 TRBV6-1 NA TGTGCCAGCAGTGAAGCGGTGGAACCGGGAGGAACCTTC CASSEAVEPGGTF
14 once TRBJ2-1 TRBV5-1 TRBD2 TGCGCCAGCAGCTGGACTAGTTACGGAAATGAGCAGTTCTTC CASSWTSYGNEQFF
13 few TRBJ1-4 TRBV15 NA TGTGCCACCAGCGACTTCGGGAATGAAAAACTGTTTTTT CATSDFGNEKLFF
12 few TRBJ2-5 TRBV18 NA TGTGCCAGCTCACCCTCAAGAGAGACCCAGTACTTC CASSPSRETQYF
15 few TRBJ1-1 TRBV30 TRBD1 TGTGCCTCTCGGGACAGGGGAAAACCGAACACTGAAGCTTTCTTT CASRDRGKPNTEAFF